The next 3 T cell receptor beta chains were all read from a single sample in a study of regulatory T cells in long-lasting Graves disease. As to time point: newly diagnosed GD, antithyroid drugs for less than 3 months. RNA isolated from PBMCs was used to make the TCR library. Library construction for TCR beta used iRepertoire HTBI primers and Arm-PCR of CDR3 regions. Using its own MiXCR run on the multiplex PCR reads, TCRdb lists one record per CDR3 protein. The table lists under 800,000 distinct CDR3 sequences, roughly 15% of them singletons. The same specimen was also included in a second study, on T cells in Graves' hyperthyroidism and ophthalmopathy.

The starting material was peripheral blood mononuclear cells (PBMCs), obtained at new diagnosis, from a patient treated with antithyroid drugs. Source of these receptors: a woman in her twenties or thirties with Graves disease.

At least ten counts were recorded for this clonotype. J is TRBJ2-1 and V is TRBV20-1; tentative D call: TRBD2 (6 bases). The CDR3 contains 15 residues. Looked up from germline, CDR1 is DFQATT and CDR2 is SNEGSKA (reference sequence). Trimming removed 6 bases from V and 5 bases from J, with 20 bases in between. DNA for the CDR3: TGCAGTGCCCGTCCGGCGGGACGGTCCCACAATGAGCAGTTCTTC. Its translation is CSARPAGRSHNEQFF.

This clonotype showed up just a few times. The rearrangement joins TRBV24-1 to TRBJ1-5, with D tentatively TRBD1 (6 bases). Trimming shortened V by 4 bases and J by 8 bases, and 11 bases separated the two germline ends. The CDR3 spans 13 residues. Germline CDR1 and CDR2: KGHDR and SFDVKD. The CDR3 sequence is CATSDSDRKPQHF. The CDR3 DNA reads as TGTGCCACCAGTGACTCGGACAGAAAGCCCCAGCATTTT.

This clonotype has at least ten counts. The genes are TRBV20-1 and TRBJ1-5, with 8 bases lining up with TRBD1. Losses at the gene ends were 6 bases for V and 3 bases for J; bases not matched to a gene: 10. From germline, CDR1 is DFQATT and CDR2 SNEGSKA (reference sequence). The CDR3 is 15 amino acids. The DNA of the CDR3 is TGCAGTGCGCCTGGGGGACAGGCCAACAATCAGCCCCAGCATTTT. This translates into CSAPGGQANNQPQHF.